The 3 T cell receptor beta chains below all came from one sample that was sequenced in a study of blood T cell repertoires in COVID-19. The repertoire was sequenced with immunoSEQ multiplex PCR; TCRdb's copy has only in-frame clones and lacks some. The data show hundreds of thousands of clones, with 85% seen just once and about 2% held by the top ten. The sequenced sample was PBMCs or T cells enriched from blood (not recorded which). These receptors were collected from a woman aged 25 to 39 who had been exposed to COVID-19.

V gene TRBV7-2 combines with J gene TRBJ1-4; TRBD1 matches at 12 bases. The V gene end was trimmed by 1 base and the J gene end by 8 bases; junction bases not matched to a gene: 5. Per germline, CDR1 SGHTA and CDR2 FQGNSA. The CDR3 is 16 residues long. CDR3 DNA sequence: TGTGCCAGCAGCTTAGGGGGGACAGGGGGCAGGGAAAAACTGTTTTTT. This codes for CASSLGGTGGREKLFF.

CDR3 sequence (DNA): TGTGCCAGCAGCGGGTTAAAACTAGCGATCACCGGGGAGCTGTTTTTT. As protein: CASSGLKLAITGELFF. The chain has TRBV7-9 and TRBJ2-2, with 7 bases fitting TRBD2. The CDR3 covers 16 residues. V shed 5 bases and J 4 bases; nucleotides not matched to a gene: 10. The germline gives CDR1 SEHNR, CDR2 FQNEAQ (reference sequence).

This clone was recorded only once. V is TRBV27 and J is TRBJ1-2, with a possible D match to TRBD1 (6 bases). The length of the CDR3 is 13 residues. The V end lost 3 bases, the J end lost 6 bases, and 11 bases lay between the germline ends. CDR1 and CDR2 from the germline V gene are MNHEY and SMNVEV (reference sequence). The CDR3 DNA reads TGTGCCAGCAGTTTTCGGGCAGGGGATGGCTACACCTTC. Its protein is CASSFRAGDGYTF.